The entry below gives a single T cell receptor (beta chain) sequence along with its context. CD45RO-negative, CCR7-selected cells formed the naive CD8 fraction, which excluded terminally differentiated effector memory CD45RA+ cells. Donors included only healthy HIV-negative adults lacking recent acute infections or vaccinations. Trimming at V came to 0 bases and at J to 4 bases, leaving 4 bases not matched to a gene. From germline, CDR1 is SGHNT and CDR2 YYREEE (reference sequence). The CDR3 length is 15 residues. This entry is derived from a study of shared clonotypes between healthy human individuals. Sequencing was performed with immunoSEQ multiplex PCR; in TCRdb, only in-frame clones are kept and a portion is missing. The sample carries over 2 million clones, about 94% recorded once.

J is TRBJ2-5 and V is TRBV5-4, with 9 bases identical to TRBD1. The TCR originated in a man younger than 35 in good health. Material for sequencing was naive CD8+ T cells sorted from blood. The CDR3 DNA reads TGTGCCAGCAGCTTGGGGACAGGGGTGGCAGAGACCCAGTACTTC. Protein sequence: CASSLGTGVAETQYF.